The text below deals with one TCR beta chain. Which antigen it targets is not known. Per-nucleotide qualities are absent, and no much larger clonotype sits a single base away. Measured from the cysteine to the phenylalanine, the CDR3 is 12 residues long. Only the CDR3 portion is preserved as DNA: 36 bases, with reading frame beginning at the first base. The junction carries 8 bases between V and J, which are trimmed by 5 bases and 5 bases respectively. In the germline V gene (reference sequence), CDR1 corresponds to MNHNY and CDR2 to SVGAGI. Collaborating institutions collected whole blood in K2EDTA tubes following their own protocols. For TCRbeta analysis, collaborators shipped samples in one of three forms: frozen whole blood, isolated PBMCs, or DNA extracted from either of those sample types. The data stem from a study of blood T cell repertoires in COVID-19 (dated by TCRdb to about 2020). Regarding the study in general: Samples from collaborators originated in the United States, Italy and Spain and spanned both the acute and convalescent phases of COVID-19. The material from the prospective study consisted of cDNA or gDNA derived from T cells, B-cell-depleted T cells, or PBMCs. The dataset comprised deeply sampled blood TCRbeta repertoires from subjects exposed to, actively infected with, or recovered from COVID-19. The repertoires were released in a freely available public database intended as a resource for research on the immune response to SARS-CoV-2. Samples came from the ongoing ImmuneRACE study (first 160 participants) plus 1,254 subjects from 6 global collaborators. Sample metadata almost always included a de-identified subject ID, COVID-19 status, age in years and sex. Where available, HLA class I and class II types were taken from metadata supplied by the sample provider and were not determined by assay-based typing. The paper's findings and limits, for the study overall: Clinical and demographic metadata were provided uncurated, with the amount varying by source and participant.

The immunoSEQ Assay, a bias-controlled multiplex PCR, was used to amplify TCRbeta CDR3 regions from genomic DNA. The study's own analysis went as follows. The number of nucleated cells in each sample was estimated from the amplification of reference gene primers within the assay. To quantify the absolute abundance of each unique TCRbeta CDR3 rearrangement, sequence reads were collapsed and filtered. For each sample, productive Simpson clonality was calculated as the square root of Simpson's diversity index across productive rearrangements. TCRdb re-hosts the immuneACCESS table, in-frame sequences only. Its copies lack some clones; in the studies checked, an unresolved V gene accounts for under half of them, and the cause for the rest is not known. D and trimming were read from the DNA, whereas the V and J calls and clone size are those reported in that table. The sample includes 150,000 to 250,000 clones, with 70% to 85% observed a single time. Approximately 7.2% of the sample is taken by the ten largest.

The sequence links TRBV6-6 to TRBJ2-3, with the D gene too uncertain to name. The sequence came from a human donor with acute or convalescent COVID-19. The donor label of this sample is uncertain. Sequenced input: peripheral blood. The CDR3 sequence is CASSPNLDTQYF. DNA sequence: TGTGCCAGCAGTCCGAACTTAGATACGCAGTATTTT.